This T cell receptor (beta chain) came from a study of cytomegalovirus exposure and HLA in healthy donors. PCR involved 60 Vbeta and 13 Jbeta primers. Only in-frame clones appear in the TCRdb table, and some are missing; sequencing was by immunoSEQ multiplex PCR. The sample yields 79,000 or so clones, 65% to 85% seen once. V lost 0 bases and J 8 bases, leaving 8 bases between the germline ends. The CDR3 runs 14 residues. CDR1 and CDR2 (germline): SGHTA, FQGNSA. The sequenced sample consisted of PBMCs. This clonotype was sampled from a woman aged 40 to 50 in good health and CMV-seropositive. The chain recombines TRBV7-2 with TRBJ1-6; unclear D gene. CDR3 DNA: TGTGCCAGCAGCTTAGCGCTTCAGGATTCACCCCTCCACTTT. It yields the protein CASSLALQDSPLHF. The variable domain in full, completed from reference TRBV7-2 and TRBJ1-6, reads GAGVSQSPSNKVTEKGKDVELRCDPISGHTALYWYRQSLGQGLEFLIYFQGNSAPDKSGLPSDRFSAERTGGSVSTLTIQRTQQEDSAVYLCASSLALQDSPLHFGNGTRLTVT.